The source of this T cell receptor (beta chain) is a study of response to subunit inactivated influenza vaccine. TCRdb itself ran the RT-PCR reads through MiXCR, one entry per CDR3 protein. The table has 150,000 to 200,000 distinct CDR3 sequences, about a tenth seen once. The sample holds many counts of this clonotype. CDR3 length: 16 amino acids. Germline CDR1 is MGHRA and CDR2 is YSYEKL. V lost 4 bases, J lost 0 bases, and 2 bases stayed unmatched. The chain has TRBV4-1 and TRBJ2-1; 11 nucleotides match TRBD2. The starting material was non-naive T cells sorted from PBMCs, obtained more than 35 days after vaccination. This sequence originates from a man aged 45-65 years who received an inactivated influenza vaccine. CDR3 bases: TGCGCCAGCAGCCTTAGCGGGGGGGCCTCCTACAATGAGCAGTTCTTC. Residues: CASSLSGGASYNEQFF.